One sample yielded the 16 T cell receptor beta chains listed below, sequenced in a study of tumor-infiltrating lymphocytes in primary liver carcinoma. Total RNA amounting to around 450 ng was the source from which TCR beta cDNA was made with a constant-region primer. For TCR beta, libraries were produced by three nested multiplex PCR rounds using slightly modified ARM-PCR. Forward primers for TRBV1-TRBV30 and a C-beta reverse primer served the first two PCR rounds, at 10 cycles each. TCRdb re-called the multiplex PCR reads with MiXCR, one entry per CDR3 protein. Of 300,000 to 400,000 distinct CDR3 sequences listed, less than 65% are singletons. Both blood RNA, taken from unsorted whole blood, and germline DNA were extracted. Input material: peripheral blood. The source is a man aged 40-55 years with primary liver carcinoma and hepatitis B virus infection.

This clonotype was picked up one time. The chain combines TRBV6-5 with TRBJ2-7, with TRBD2 identical over 9 bases. Germline loops: CDR1 MNHEY, CDR2 SVGAGI. The CDR3 is 14 residues long. Trimming removed 6 bases from V and 4 bases from J; junction bases left unmatched: 7. The CDR3: CASRIGTSRYEQYF. The CDR3, as DNA: TGTGCCAGCAGAATCGGGACTAGCAGATACGAGCAGTACTTC.

A note on this clonotype: A much more abundant neighbour one base away suggests this may be a read error. The rearrangement links TRBV5-6 to TRBJ2-1, with a weak D call TRBD2 (6 bases). The CDR3 length is 15 residues. Germline V gives CDR1 SGHDT, CDR2 YYEEEE. V gave up 2 bases and J gave up 5 bases, with 14 bases separating them. CDR3 sequence (DNA): TGTGCCAGCAGCTTCCTAACGGGAGCAGACAATGAGCAGTTCTTC. Its translation: CASSFLTGADNEQFF. Full variable domain (outside the CDR3, taken from reference TRBV5-6 and TRBJ2-1): DAGVTQSPTHLIKTRGQQVTLRCSPKSGHDTVSWYQQALGQGPQFIFQYYEEEERQRGNFPDRFSGHQFPNYSSELNVNALLLGDSALYLCASSFLTGADNEQFFGPGTRLTVL.

The chain has TRBV4-2 and TRBJ2-1; 15 bases line up with TRBD2. This CDR3 comprises 20 residues. V gave up 0 bases and J gave up 5 bases; unmatched junction bases: 11. CDR1 is LGHNA and CDR2 is YNFKEQ in the germline V gene. CDR3 nucleotides: TGTGCCAGCAGCCAAGACGGGACTAGCGGGAGGCTAGCTTGGAACAATGAGCAGTTCTTC. Translating gives CASSQDGTSGRLAWNNEQFF.

The rearrangement links TRBV12-3 or TRBV12-4 to TRBJ1-4, with 9 nucleotides matching TRBD1. This CDR3 region has 16 residues. Unmatched junction bases numbered 15, after V lost 4 bases and J lost 12 bases. The chain's CDR3 is CASSSTDLDRGIELFF. DNA of the CDR3: TGTGCCAGCAGTTCGACCGACCTAGACAGGGGGATTGAACTGTTTTTT.

The chain combines TRBV5-1 with TRBJ1-2; TRBD1 agrees at 7 bases. This CDR3 contains 14 residues. After removal of 0 bases from V and 8 bases from J, the junction contained 7 bases not matched to a gene. Germline V lookup: CDR1 SGHRS, CDR2 YFSETQ. The CDR3 sequence is CASSLGGGFEGYTF. The DNA of the CDR3 is TGCGCCAGCAGCTTGGGAGGGGGCTTCGAGGGCTACACCTTC.

Of note for this clonotype: A junction boundary mismatches the germline segment, possibly from a read error. The V gene is TRBV6-2 or TRBV6-3, the J gene TRBJ2-7, with D possibly matching TRBD1 (6 bases). Germline CDR1 is MNHEY and CDR2 is SVGEGT. The CDR3 is 14 residues long. The CDR3: CASKTRDIAYGQYF. Written as DNA, the CDR3 is TGTGCCAGCAAGACCCGGGACATCGCCTACGGGCAGTACTTC.

Remarks on this clonotype: A read error may be the cause here, since a much bigger clone is one base away. V usage is TRBV6-6 and J usage is TRBJ1-1, with 10 bases aligning to TRBD1. The CDR3 loop spans 15 amino acids. Germline V gene sequence: CDR1 MNHNY, CDR2 SVGAGI (reference sequence). V lost 6 bases and J lost 6; bases outside the gene matches: 10. The CDR3 region has the DNA TGTGCCAGCAGCTTGGACAGGGGGTGGGATCCTGAAGCTTTCTTT. Translated: CASSLDRGWDPEAFF.

Of note for this clonotype: Because the CDR3 is missing its conserved closing phenylalanine or tryptophan, this is likely a read error. DNA of the CDR3: TGTGCCAGTAGCTCCCGGACTAGCGGCGAAAACATTCAGTACTTG. Translation: CASSSRTSGENIQYL. This chain uses TRBV11-1 with TRBJ2-4; 10 bases line up with TRBD2. The CDR3 consists of 15 residues. Germline V lookup: CDR1 SGHAT, CDR2 FQDESV (reference sequence).

As to this clonotype: Mismatch with germline at one junction end may stem from a read error. The chain joins TRBV5-1 to TRBJ2-7; 9 nucleotides align to TRBD2. The CDR3 runs 13 residues. Germline V lookup: CDR1 SGHRS, CDR2 YFSETQ. CDR3 in amino acids: CASRLSGSYEHYF. The CDR3 DNA reads TGCGCCAGTCGGCTTAGCGGGAGTTACGAGCATTACTTC.

In the case of this clonotype: The germline gene is not matched at one end of the junction; a read error may be the cause. V is TRBV6-6 and J is TRBJ1-4; 8 bases are shared with TRBD1. Germline values: CDR1 MNHNY, CDR2 SVGAGI (reference sequence). This CDR3 contains 14 residues. The CDR3 loop is CASSSDRVNEKLSF. The CDR3 DNA is TGTGCCAGCAGTTCGGACAGGGTTAATGAAAAACTGTCTTTC.

The J gene is TRBJ2-7, the V gene TRBV11-2, with D possibly TRBD2 on 6 matching bases. With 3 bases removed from V and 4 bases from J, the gap between germline ends came to 16 bases. The CDR3 is 15 residues long. Germline-derived CDR1 and CDR2 are SGHAT and FQNNGV. In DNA, the CDR3 is TGTGCCAGCAGCTTCGAGGACAAGGGAGGATACGAGCAGTACTTC. It yields the protein CASSFEDKGGYEQYF.

The J gene is TRBJ1-2, the V gene TRBV24-1, with 7 bases that match TRBD1. Unmatched junction bases numbered 6, after V lost 5 bases and J lost 4 bases. The CDR3 length is 14 residues. Germline loops: CDR1 KGHDR, CDR2 SFDVKD. CDR3 sequence (DNA): TGTGCCACCAGTGGTACAGGGGCACGCTATGGCTACACCTTC. It translates to CATSGTGARYGYTF.

J is TRBJ2-6 and V is TRBV11-3; D ambiguous. The CDR3 contains 18 residues. With 3 bases removed from V and 0 bases from J, the gap between germline ends came to 15 bases. The germline V gene encodes CDR1 SGHNT and CDR2 YENEEA. The CDR3 sequence is CASSFRSGPPSGANVLTF. Written as DNA, the CDR3 is TGTGCCAGCAGCTTTAGGTCAGGCCCTCCCTCTGGGGCCAACGTCCTGACTTTC.

With regard to this clonotype: The junction differs from germline at one of its ends, possibly a read error. The rearrangement uses TRBV6-2 or TRBV6-3 and TRBJ1-2; D gene unclear. Germline assignment: CDR1 MNHEY and CDR2 SVGEGT. This CDR3 has 14 residues. The CDR3 DNA follows: TGTGCCGGCAGTTCCGGACCAATGAACTATGGCTACACCTTC. Translation: CAGSSGPMNYGYTF.

CDR3 DNA: TGTGCCAGCTCAATAGGATTAAGGACTCGAGAAGAGACCCAGTACTTC. It encodes CASSIGLRTREETQYF. This rearrangement joins TRBV18 to TRBJ2-5; possibly TRBD2 for D (5 bases). The CDR3 loop spans 16 amino acids. With 5 bases removed from V and 3 bases from J, the gap between germline ends came to 19 bases. Germline CDR1 KGHSH, CDR2 LQKENI.

Comment on this clonotype: A much more abundant neighbour one base away suggests this may be a read error. The V gene is TRBV24-1, the J gene TRBJ2-1, with a weak D call TRBD2 (6 bases). The CDR3 has 16 residues. Germline CDR1 KGHDR, CDR2 SFDVKD. CDR3: CDTSVSPSVLYNEQFF. Here the CDR3 DNA reads TGTGACACCAGTGTTAGTCCTAGCGTCCTCTACAATGAGCAGTTCTTC.